Detailed here is one T cell receptor beta chain. This sample also contains other DNA sequences that code for the same CDR3. J gave up 0 bases and V 4 bases, and 2 bases lay outside the gene matches. The CDR3 spans 15 residues. The germline CDR1 and CDR2 sequences are MDHEN and SYDVKM. Sequencing was performed with immunoSEQ multiplex PCR; in TCRdb, only in-frame clones are kept and a portion is missing. The profile shows some 90,000 clones, 90% to 95% of them singletons. The sample is drawn from a study of control samples from healthy donors and cancer patients. This TCR derives from a woman aged 30 to 39 in good health. This sequence joins TRBV28 and TRBJ1-5; 8 bases are shared with TRBD1. Sequenced: blood. CDR3 in DNA: TGTGCCAGCAGTTCCGGACAGGGTAGCAATCAGCCCCAGCATTTT. Translation gives CASSSGQGSNQPQHF. The whole variable domain, remainder taken from reference TRBV28 and TRBJ1-5, is DVKVTQSSRYLVKRTGEKVFLECVQDMDHENMFWYRQDPGLGLRLIYFSYDVKMKEKGDIPEGYSVSREKKERFSLILESASTNQTSMYLCASSSGQGSNQPQHFGDGTRLSIL.